The 20 T cell receptor beta chains given below trace back to one sample, sequenced in a study of CD8+ T cells in alopecia areata. Extracted from the samples, RNA was reverse transcribed into cDNA to serve as the sequencing template. The method was immunoSEQ multiplex PCR; TCRdb's version includes in-frame clones alone and lacks a portion of them. Of about 290,000 clones in the sample, more than 45% were seen once. Treatment noted: oral pan-JAK inhibitor, 5-10 mg twice daily. Specimen: CD4+ T cells sorted from blood, collected at week 24, from a patient treated with tofacitinib. The origin of the receptors is a human donor with alopecia areata.

V usage is TRBV29-1 and J usage is TRBJ1-5; no clear D gene. Trimming removed 6 bases at V and 0 bases at J, with 12 bases between. CDR3 length: 14 residues. CDR1 is SQVTM, CDR2 ANQGSEA, per germline. The CDR3 region is CSVAKGHSNQPQHF. Written as DNA, the CDR3 is TGCAGCGTAGCAAAAGGTCATAGCAATCAGCCCCAGCATTTT.

The J gene is TRBJ1-5, the V gene TRBV4-2, with D possibly being TRBD1 (5 bases). The CDR3 sequence is 16 residues long. V was clipped by 0 bases and J by 5 bases, with 14 bases between them. CDR1 and CDR2 (germline): LGHNA, YNFKEQ. Here the CDR3 reads CASSQDRWQGHQPQHF. CDR3 in DNA: TGTGCCAGCAGCCAAGATCGTTGGCAGGGACATCAGCCCCAGCATTTT.

The V and J genes are TRBV7-2 and TRBJ2-5; TRBD2 might be the D (6 bases). The germline V gene has CDR1 SGHTA and CDR2 FQGNSA. The CDR3 is made up of 14 amino acids. Between the trimmed V and J ends, which lost 3 bases and 4 bases, there was a span of 12 bases. CDR3: CASSFGGVRETQYF. The CDR3 bases are TGTGCCAGCAGCTTCGGAGGGGTTCGAGAGACCCAGTACTTC.

V gene TRBV30 combines with J gene TRBJ2-3, with D maybe TRBD2 (6 bases). The CDR3 extends over 13 amino acids. The germline V gene encodes CDR1 GTSNPN and CDR2 SVGIG (reference sequence). The chain's CDR3 is CARRGLAGDTQYF. CDR3 coding DNA: TGTGCACGGCGGGGCCTCGCGGGAGATACGCAGTATTTT. Together with reference TRBV30 and TRBJ2-3, the CDR3 gives the full variable domain: SQTIHQWPATLVQPVGSPLSLECTVEGTSNPNLYWYRQAAGRGLQLLFYSVGIGQISSEVPQNLSASRPQDRQFILSSKKLLLSDSGFYLCARRGLAGDTQYFGPGTRLTVL.

The V and J genes are TRBV4-3 and TRBJ1-2; tentative D call: TRBD1 (5 bases). The V gene's germline CDR1 is LGHNA and CDR2 YSLEER. The length of the CDR3 is 15 residues. The V gene lost 0 bases and the J gene lost 3 bases, with 11 bases spanning the gap. The CDR3 here is CASSQEATAYYGYTF. CDR3 sequence (DNA): TGCGCCAGCAGCCAAGAAGCGACAGCCTACTATGGCTACACCTTC.

This clone came up once. This sequence joins TRBV29-1 and TRBJ2-7; the D gene is possibly TRBD2 (5 bases). The CDR3 covers 14 residues. Trimming shortened V by 4 bases and J by 3 bases, and 16 bases separated the two germline ends. The germline V gene encodes CDR1 SQVTM and CDR2 ANQGSEA. The CDR3 spells CSVVRGIGLYEQYF. CDR3 in DNA: TGCAGCGTTGTTAGAGGGATTGGGCTCTACGAGCAGTACTTC.

This chain joins TRBV29-1 and TRBJ1-4; 7 nucleotides align to TRBD1. The CDR3 spans 13 residues. Trimming at V came to 2 bases and at J to 5 bases, leaving 2 bases not matched to a gene. Germline V CDR1 and CDR2: SQVTM, ANQGSEA. CDR3 sequence reads: CSVEPGQNEKLFF. The CDR3 region has the DNA TGCAGCGTTGAACCGGGACAGAATGAAAAACTGTTTTTT.

The chain combines TRBV29-1 with TRBJ2-3; the D is unclear. Trimming stripped 0 bases from V and 4 bases from J, with 14 bases between. CDR3 length equals 15 residues. The germline V gene has CDR1 SQVTM and CDR2 ANQGSEA. For the CDR3, the DNA is TGCAGCGTTGAAGATCTACGGGCCGGCCCAGATACGCAGTATTTT. Amino acid sequence: CSVEDLRAGPDTQYF.

V is TRBV5-4 and J is TRBJ2-5; D ambiguous. CDR1 is SGHNT, CDR2 YYREEE, per germline (reference sequence). V lost 2 bases and J 2 bases, leaving 10 bases between the germline ends. This CDR3 spans 14 amino acids. The CDR3 DNA is TGTGCCAGCAGCTTAGGCCAGGCGCAAGAGACCCAGTACTTC. This sequence encodes CASSLGQAQETQYF. The variable domain in full, completed from reference TRBV5-4 and TRBJ2-5, reads ETGVTQSPTHLIKTRGQQVTLRCSSQSGHNTVSWYQQALGQGPQFIFQYYREEENGRGNFPPRFSGLQFPNYSSELNVNALELDDSALYLCASSLGQAQETQYFGPGTRLLVL.

The chain recombines TRBV30 with TRBJ1-1; D may be TRBD1 (5 bases). V lost 3 bases and J lost 0, with 14 bases in between. This CDR3 contains 15 residues. CDR1 GTSNPN and CDR2 SVGIG come from the germline V gene (reference sequence). For the CDR3, the DNA is TGTGCCTGGAGCCGGGGGGAACCTATGAACACTGAAGCTTTCTTT. It is translated as CAWSRGEPMNTEAFF.

The V call is TRBV6-1, the J call TRBJ1-1; unclear D gene. The V end lost 2 bases, the J end lost 8 bases, and 6 bases lay between the germline ends. Germline V gene sequence: CDR1 MNHNS, CDR2 SASEGT. CDR3 size: 11 residues. The CDR3 coding sequence is TGTGCCAGCAGTGAAAGACCGGAAGCTTTCTTT. It is translated as CASSERPEAFF.

V usage is TRBV14 and J usage is TRBJ2-4; maybe TRBD1 (5 bases). V lost 0 bases, J lost 0 bases, and 18 bases lay in between. CDR1 SGHDN and CDR2 FVKESK come from the germline V gene. There are 19 residues in the CDR3. The CDR3 nucleotides are TGTGCCAGCAGCCAAGATGAGTTCGACAGAGTTCTAGCCAAAAACATTCAGTACTTC. Translation gives CASSQDEFDRVLAKNIQYF.

The V gene is TRBV7-2, the J gene TRBJ1-2, with D uncertain. V lost 1 base and J lost 5, with 14 bases in between. The CDR3 has 15 residues. The germline V gene encodes CDR1 SGHTA and CDR2 FQGNSA. The CDR3 is CASSLGGSSAYGYTF. As DNA, the CDR3 is TGTGCCAGCAGCTTAGGAGGGTCGAGCGCATATGGCTACACCTTC.

This clone was recorded only once. The chain recombines TRBV30 with TRBJ2-6; weak D call: TRBD2 (6 bases). CDR3 length equals 16 residues. In germline, CDR1 is GTSNPN, CDR2 SVGIG (reference sequence). Trimming shortened V by 4 bases and J by 1 base, and 14 bases separated the two germline ends. In DNA, the CDR3 is TGTGCCTGGAATTATAGGGGAGGATCTGGGGCCAACGTCCTGACTTTC. Protein sequence: CAWNYRGGSGANVLTF.

In this sample, this clone turned up a few times. The chain recombines TRBV28 with TRBJ2-3, with D uncertain. The CDR3 has 13 residues. Trimming left V 6 bases short and J 0 bases short, with 7 bases between. Germline lookup yields CDR1 MDHEN and CDR2 SYDVKM. The CDR3 sequence: CASRGSSTDTQYF. The CDR3 DNA follows: TGTGCCAGCAGGGGCTCGAGCACAGATACGCAGTATTTT.

This clone showed up just a few times. This rearrangement joins TRBV7-2 to TRBJ2-3; 8 bases map to TRBD2. The CDR3 extends over 16 amino acids. The junction had 7 bases not matched to a gene; V was cut back by 5 bases and J by 0 bases. The germline gives CDR1 SGHTA, CDR2 FQGNSA. DNA for the CDR3: TGTGCCAGCAGCGTTAGCGGGGTCGGAAGCACAGATACGCAGTATTTT. Protein product: CASSVSGVGSTDTQYF.

This chain uses TRBV30 with TRBJ2-2; TRBD2 matches at 8 bases. CDR3 length: 15 amino acids. The junction had 3 bases not matched to a gene; V was cut back by 1 base and J by 2 bases. Germline V CDR1 and CDR2: GTSNPN, SVGIG (reference sequence). For the CDR3, the DNA is TGTGCCTGGAGTGGACTAGCGATTAACACCGGGGAGCTGTTTTTT. Translated, it gives CAWSGLAINTGELFF.

V usage is TRBV29-1 and J usage is TRBJ1-1, with TRBD1 identical over 7 bases. With V trimmed by 4 bases and J by 7 bases, 6 bases remained unmatched. The CDR3 is 12 residues long. Germline CDR1 SQVTM, CDR2 ANQGSEA. CDR3 sequence: CSVAGQAIEAFF. The DNA for the CDR3 is TGCAGCGTTGCTGGACAGGCTATTGAAGCTTTCTTT.

V gene TRBV15 combines with J gene TRBJ1-2; TRBD1 aligns across 9 bases. V lost 0 bases to trimming and J lost 4 bases; unmatched junction nucleotides: 6. The germline CDR1 and CDR2 sequences are LNHNV and YYDKDF (reference sequence). The CDR3 loop spans 16 amino acids. CDR3 region: CATSREGTGRRYGYTF. The DNA of the CDR3 is TGTGCCACCAGCAGAGAAGGGACAGGGAGACGCTATGGCTACACCTTC.

The rearrangement joins TRBV29-1 to TRBJ1-4, with D tentatively TRBD1 (5 bases). CDR1 is SQVTM and CDR2 is ANQGSEA in the germline V gene. This CDR3 contains 13 residues. Trimming took off 4 bases at V and 6 bases at J, with 12 bases between the two ends. Here the CDR3 reads CSVVRDEYEKLFF. CDR3 in DNA: TGCAGCGTTGTCAGGGATGAGTATGAAAAACTGTTTTTT.